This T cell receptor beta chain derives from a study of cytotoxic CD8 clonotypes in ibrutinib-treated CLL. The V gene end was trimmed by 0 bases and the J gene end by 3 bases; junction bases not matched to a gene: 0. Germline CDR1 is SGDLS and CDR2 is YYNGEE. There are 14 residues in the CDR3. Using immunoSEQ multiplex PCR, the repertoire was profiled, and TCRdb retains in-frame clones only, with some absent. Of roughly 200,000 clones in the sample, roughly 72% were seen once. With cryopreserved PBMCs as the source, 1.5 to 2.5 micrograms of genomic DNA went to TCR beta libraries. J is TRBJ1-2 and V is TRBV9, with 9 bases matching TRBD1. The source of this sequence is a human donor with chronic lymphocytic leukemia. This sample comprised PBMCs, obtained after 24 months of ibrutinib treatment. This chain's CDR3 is CASSVDRGHYGYTF. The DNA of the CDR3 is TGTGCCAGCAGCGTAGACAGGGGGCACTATGGCTACACCTTC.